This T cell receptor beta chain was identified during a study of cytomegalovirus exposure and HLA in healthy donors. Whole-study results and caveats: In all likelihood, a cluster of highly shared sequence variants was a sequencing artifact. DRB1 showed the most TCR associations and HLA-C the fewest in a later analysis, as rates varied by HLA locus. With later analysis, a missense DCLRE1C variant became linked to TCR beta V- and J-gene trimming.

The length of the CDR3 is 15 residues. V was clipped by 5 bases and J by 1 base; unmatched bases: 3. The germline gives CDR1 MNHNY, CDR2 SVGAGI (reference sequence). As concerns this clone: Its antigen remains unidentified.

In the PCR, 60 Vbeta and 13 Jbeta primers were used. The table came from immunoSEQ multiplex PCR; TCRdb's copy has only in-frame clones and leaves some out. This sample's table has some 200,000 clones. The sequencing sample was made of PBMCs. The clonotype originates from a girl aged 2-10 years in good health and CMV-seropositive. The V gene is TRBV6-6, the J gene TRBJ2-3; 10 bases match TRBD2. The CDR3 protein is CASSQTSGRTDTQYF. The CDR3 DNA reads TGTGCCAGCAGTCAGACTAGCGGGCGCACAGATACGCAGTATTTT.